These T cell receptor beta chains were read from a single sample in a study of blood T cells in healthy people across ages. TCRdb itself ran the 5' RACE reads through MiXCR, one entry per CDR3 protein. The sample lists roughly 800,000 distinct CDR3 sequences, roughly 35% seen once, with about an eighth in the top ten. The sequenced sample consisted of blood. Receptors originate from a man aged 18 to 35 in good health. The CDR3 runs from the conserved cysteine through the conserved F or W. Fields, in order: V gene, clone size, D gene, J gene, CDR3 protein, CDR3 DNA. A D gene is named only where the DNA matches it firmly. Not all rows give a size; the values are once, few, many and, for expanded clones, a class.

>TRBV7-2|NA|NA|TRBJ2-3
CASSLERRSADTQYF
TGTGCCAGCAGCTTAGAAAGACGATCCGCCGATACGCAGTATTTT
>TRBV7-3|NA|TRBD2|TRBJ2-1
CASSLNQLAGGLGEQFF
TGTGCCAGCAGCTTAAACCAACTAGCGGGGGGACTCGGTGAGCAGTTCTTC
>TRBV5-1|NA|TRBD1|TRBJ2-1
CASNPGQNNNEQFF
TGCGCCAGCAACCCGGGACAGAATAACAATGAGCAGTTCTTC
>TRBV20-1|few|NA|TRBJ2-7
CSAIRPDNEQYF
TGCAGTGCTATCCGCCCAGACAATGAGCAGTACTTC
>TRBV6-2/TRBV6-3|few|NA|TRBJ1-2
CASSYSGPGYTF
TGTGCCAGCAGTTACTCGGGACCTGGCTACACCTTC
>TRBV6-5|many|NA|TRBJ2-3
CASSPMTATDTQYF
TGTGCCAGCAGCCCCATGACAGCCACAGATACGCAGTATTTT
>TRBV24-1|NA|TRBD1|TRBJ1-2
CATSGPGQGRGYTF
TGTGCCACCAGTGGGCCGGGACAGGGTAGGGGCTACACCTTC
>TRBV6-6|few|NA|TRBJ1-5
CASSYSPGIQPQHF
TGTGCCAGCAGTTACTCGCCAGGGATTCAGCCCCAGCATTTT
>TRBV14|NA|TRBD1|TRBJ2-3
CANSHSGQGFFTDTQYF
TGTGCCAACAGCCACTCGGGACAGGGCTTCTTCACAGATACGCAGTATTTT
>TRBV12-3/TRBV12-4|many|NA|TRBJ2-7
CASSLGDPTLYEQYF
TGTGCCAGCAGTTTAGGGGACCCTACCCTCTACGAGCAGTACTTC
>TRBV4-3|NA|NA|TRBJ2-3
CASSQDLGRDTQYF
TGCGCCAGCAGCCAAGATCTTGGGCGAGATACGCAGTATTTT
>TRBV5-6|NA|TRBD1|TRBJ1-2
CAGSRDSFYGYTF
TGTGCCGGCAGCCGGGACAGCTTCTATGGCTACACCTTC
>TRBV7-2|NA|TRBD1|TRBJ1-2
CASSPGGAFNYGYTF
TGTGCCAGCAGCCCAGGGGGCGCCTTTAACTATGGCTACACCTTC
>TRBV10-3|few|NA|TRBJ1-5
CAISESSYQPQHF
TGTGCCATCAGTGAGTCTTCGTATCAGCCCCAGCATTTT
>TRBV12-3/TRBV12-4|few|TRBD1|TRBJ2-2
CASSYQTGDTGELFF
TGTGCCAGCAGTTACCAGACAGGGGATACCGGGGAGCTGTTTTTT
>TRBV7-3|NA|TRBD2|TRBJ2-3
CASSLTSGGGITQYF
TGTGCCAGCAGCCTGACTAGCGGGGGAGGAATTACGCAGTATTTT
>TRBV10-3|many|NA|TRBJ1-2
CAISEGGNRYGYTF
TGTGCCATCAGTGAGGGGGGAAATCGGTATGGCTACACCTTC
>TRBV4-3|few|NA|TRBJ1-5
CASSQETGRWQPQHF
TGCGCCAGCAGCCAAGAAACAGGGAGGTGGCAGCCCCAGCATTTT
>TRBV20-1|NA|TRBD2|TRBJ2-1
CSASRLAGLQETQFF
TGCAGTGCTAGCCGGCTAGCGGGGCTCCAAGAGACCCAGTTCTTC
>TRBV27|many|NA|TRBJ2-1
CASSLVGRVTVNEQFF
TGTGCCAGCAGTTTGGTCGGCAGGGTAACGGTCAATGAGCAGTTCTTC
>TRBV20-1|NA|NA|TRBJ2-1
CSAIAAPGWYNEQFF
TGCAGTGCTATCGCCGCGCCAGGGTGGTACAATGAGCAGTTCTTC
>TRBV28|few|TRBD2|TRBJ2-1
CASSLASGTYNEQFF
TGTGCCAGCAGTTTGGCTAGCGGTACATACAATGAGCAGTTCTTC
>TRBV4-1|few|NA|TRBJ1-6
CASSQLGRGGEIHNSPLHF
TGCGCCAGCAGCCAACTCGGTAGAGGGGGAGAAATCCATAATTCACCCCTCCACTTT
>TRBV24-1|once|TRBD1|TRBJ2-2
CATSDAHQGDGDGELFF
TGTGCCACCAGTGATGCCCACCAGGGGGACGGTGACGGGGAGCTGTTTTTT
>TRBV4-1|NA|NA|TRBJ1-5
CASSQVVQGVGNQPQHF
TGCGCCAGCAGCCAAGTCGTTCAGGGCGTGGGCAATCAGCCCCAGCATTTT
>TRBV20-1|few|NA|TRBJ2-1
CSATRDGAYNEQFF
TGCAGTGCCACCCGGGACGGAGCCTACAATGAGCAGTTCTTC
>TRBV7-2|NA|NA|TRBJ1-6
CASSLAGQGYNSPLHF
TGTGCCAGCAGCTTAGCTGGCCAGGGGTATAATTCACCCCTCCACTTT
>TRBV4-1|NA|NA|TRBJ1-1
CASSQPTRGTEAFF
TGCGCCAGCAGCCAACCGACGAGAGGCACTGAAGCTTTCTTT
>TRBV7-2|many|TRBD2|TRBJ2-3
CASSLALADTDTQYF
TGTGCCAGCAGCTTAGCACTAGCGGATACAGATACGCAGTATTTT
>TRBV20-1|NA|NA|TRBJ2-1
CSAQIGSQGPYNEQFF
TGCAGTGCCCAGATCGGATCGCAGGGGCCCTACAATGAGCAGTTCTTC
>TRBV27|few|NA|TRBJ2-3
CASSFTGRPDTQYF
TGTGCCAGCAGTTTTACAGGGCGCCCAGATACGCAGTATTTT
>TRBV5-1|few|NA|TRBJ2-7
CASSFPESYNEQYF
TGCGCCAGCAGCTTTCCCGAATCCTACAATGAGCAGTACTTC
>TRBV24-1|NA|TRBD1|TRBJ2-5
CATSDRTGIGTQYF
TGTGCCACCAGTGATAGGACAGGGATAGGGACCCAGTACTTC
>TRBV6-6|few|NA|TRBJ2-3
CASSYAGGSVDTQYF
TGTGCCAGCAGTTACGCTGGGGGGAGCGTAGATACGCAGTATTTT
>TRBV6-6|once|NA|TRBJ1-4
CASSYEETTNEELFF
TGTGCCAGCAGTTACGAGGAAACAACTAATGAAGAACTGTTTTTT
>TRBV7-2|once|NA|TRBJ1-2
CASSINRGAGYGYTF
TGTGCCAGCAGCATTAACCGGGGGGCCGGCTATGGCTACACCTTC
>TRBV7-6|once|TRBD1|TRBJ1-1
CASSSRTGPGRYEAFF
TGTGCCAGCAGCTCCCGGACAGGCCCTGGGCGGTATGAAGCTTTCTTT
>TRBV2|few|NA|TRBJ2-5
CASSVEGGQETQYF
TGTGCCAGCAGTGTCGAAGGGGGCCAAGAGACCCAGTACTTC
>TRBV10-3|few|TRBD1|TRBJ2-4
CAISGDRDDLAKNIQYF
TGTGCCATCTCGGGGGACAGGGACGATCTAGCCAAAAACATTCAGTACTTC
>TRBV29-1|NA|NA|TRBJ1-2
CSARRSLDGYTF
TGCAGCGCTAGACGTAGTCTCGATGGCTACACCTTC
>TRBV10-3|NA|NA|TRBJ1-6
CAISLQGTYNSPLHF
TGTGCCATCAGCCTTCAGGGCACCTATAATTCACCCCTCCACTTT
>TRBV7-2|NA|NA|TRBJ2-7
CASSAVGSVIASEQYF
TGTGCCAGCAGCGCCGTCGGGTCCGTAATCGCCTCCGAGCAGTACTTC
>TRBV13|once|TRBD1|TRBJ2-7
CASGSGTVSYEQYF
TGTGCCAGCGGGTCCGGGACAGTGTCCTACGAGCAGTACTTC
>TRBV28|NA|NA|TRBJ1-2
CASSFETALSSYGYTF
TGTGCCAGCAGTTTTGAGACAGCTCTTTCTTCCTATGGCTACACCTTC
>TRBV5-1|NA|NA|TRBJ1-2
CASTPPPGTYTF
TGCGCCAGCACCCCTCCCCCAGGGACCTACACCTTC
>TRBV7-2|few|NA|TRBJ1-6
CASSLLGRNSPLHF
TGTGCCAGCAGCTTATTAGGTCGTAATTCACCCCTCCACTTT
>TRBV10-3|few|TRBD1|TRBJ1-2
CAINGNTGGANYGYTF
TGTGCCATCAACGGGAATACAGGGGGCGCGAACTATGGCTACACCTTC
>TRBV5-1|NA|NA|TRBJ2-1
CASSFAVGLYNEQFF
TGCGCCAGCAGCTTTGCAGTCGGATTATACAATGAGCAGTTCTTC